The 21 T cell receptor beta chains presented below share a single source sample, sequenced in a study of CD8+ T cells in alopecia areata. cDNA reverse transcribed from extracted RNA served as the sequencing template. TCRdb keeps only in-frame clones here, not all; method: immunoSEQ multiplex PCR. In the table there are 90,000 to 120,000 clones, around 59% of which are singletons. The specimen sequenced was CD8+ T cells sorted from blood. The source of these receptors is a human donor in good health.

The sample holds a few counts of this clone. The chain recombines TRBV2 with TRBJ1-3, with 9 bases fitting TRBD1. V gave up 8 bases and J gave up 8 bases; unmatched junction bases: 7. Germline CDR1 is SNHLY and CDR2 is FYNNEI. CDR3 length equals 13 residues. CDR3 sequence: CASEQGAWDTIYF. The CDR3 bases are TGTGCCAGCGAACAGGGGGCCTGGGACACCATATATTTT.

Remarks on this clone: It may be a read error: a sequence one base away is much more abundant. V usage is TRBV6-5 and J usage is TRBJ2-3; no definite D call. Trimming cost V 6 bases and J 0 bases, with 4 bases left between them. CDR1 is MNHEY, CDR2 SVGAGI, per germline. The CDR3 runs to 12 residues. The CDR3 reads CASSSSTDTQYF. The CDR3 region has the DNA TGTGCCAGCAGCTCTAGCACAGATACGCAGTATTTT.

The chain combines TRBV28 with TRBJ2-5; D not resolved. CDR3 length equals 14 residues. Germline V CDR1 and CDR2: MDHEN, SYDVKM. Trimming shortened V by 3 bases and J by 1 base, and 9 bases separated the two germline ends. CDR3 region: CASSFPGTQETQYF. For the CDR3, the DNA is TGTGCCAGCAGTTTCCCAGGAACCCAAGAGACCCAGTACTTC.

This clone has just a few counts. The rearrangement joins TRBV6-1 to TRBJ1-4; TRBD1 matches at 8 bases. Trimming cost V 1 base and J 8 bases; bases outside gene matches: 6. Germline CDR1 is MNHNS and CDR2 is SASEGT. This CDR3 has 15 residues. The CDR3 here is CASSEEGGQGEKLFF. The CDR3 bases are TGTGCCAGCAGTGAAGAGGGCGGACAGGGCGAAAAACTGTTTTTT.

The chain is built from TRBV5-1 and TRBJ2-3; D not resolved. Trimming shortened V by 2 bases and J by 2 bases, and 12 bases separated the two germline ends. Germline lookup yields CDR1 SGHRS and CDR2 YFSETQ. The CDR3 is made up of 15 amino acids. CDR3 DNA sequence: TGCGCCAGCAGCTTACTCCCGATCGACACAGATACGCAGTATTTT. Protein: CASSLLPIDTDTQYF.

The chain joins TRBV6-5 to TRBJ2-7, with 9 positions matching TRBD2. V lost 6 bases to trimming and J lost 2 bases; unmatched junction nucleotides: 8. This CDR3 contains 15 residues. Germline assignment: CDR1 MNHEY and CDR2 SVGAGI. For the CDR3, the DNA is TGTGCCAGCAGCCAGGGCGGCGGGGGGGCCTACGAGCAGTACTTC. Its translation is CASSQGGGGAYEQYF.

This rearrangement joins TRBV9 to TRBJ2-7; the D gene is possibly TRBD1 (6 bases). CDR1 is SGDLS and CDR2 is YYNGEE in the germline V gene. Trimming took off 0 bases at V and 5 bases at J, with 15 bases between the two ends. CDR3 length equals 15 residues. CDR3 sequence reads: CASSVGVQGSDEQYF. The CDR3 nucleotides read TGTGCCAGCAGCGTAGGGGTACAGGGTAGCGACGAGCAGTACTTC.

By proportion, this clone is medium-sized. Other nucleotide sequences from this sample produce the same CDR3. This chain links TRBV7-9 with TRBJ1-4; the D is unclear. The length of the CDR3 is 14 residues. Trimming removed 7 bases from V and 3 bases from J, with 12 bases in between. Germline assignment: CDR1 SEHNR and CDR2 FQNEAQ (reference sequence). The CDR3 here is CASTLGRSNEKLFF. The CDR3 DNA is TGTGCCAGCACCTTGGGCAGGTCTAATGAAAAACTGTTTTTT.

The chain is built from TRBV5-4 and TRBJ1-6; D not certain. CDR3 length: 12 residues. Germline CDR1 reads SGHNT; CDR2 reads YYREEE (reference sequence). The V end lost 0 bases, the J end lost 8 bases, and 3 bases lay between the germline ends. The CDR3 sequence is CASSLGHSPLHF. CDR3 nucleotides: TGTGCCAGCAGCTTGGGCCATTCACCCCTCCACTTT.

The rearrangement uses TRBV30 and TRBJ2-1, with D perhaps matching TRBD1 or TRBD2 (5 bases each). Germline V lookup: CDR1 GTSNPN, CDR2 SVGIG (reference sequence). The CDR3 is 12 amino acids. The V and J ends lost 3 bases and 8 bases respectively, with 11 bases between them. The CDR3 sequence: CAWRSEGYEQFF. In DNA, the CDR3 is TGTGCCTGGAGAAGTGAGGGGTATGAGCAGTTCTTC.

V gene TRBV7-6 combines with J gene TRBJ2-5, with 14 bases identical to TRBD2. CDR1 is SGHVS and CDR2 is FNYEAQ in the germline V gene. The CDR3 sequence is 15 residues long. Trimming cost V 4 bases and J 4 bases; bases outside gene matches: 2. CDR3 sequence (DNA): TGTGCCAGCAGCTCAGGACTAGCGGGGGGAGAGACCCAGTACTTC. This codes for CASSSGLAGGETQYF.

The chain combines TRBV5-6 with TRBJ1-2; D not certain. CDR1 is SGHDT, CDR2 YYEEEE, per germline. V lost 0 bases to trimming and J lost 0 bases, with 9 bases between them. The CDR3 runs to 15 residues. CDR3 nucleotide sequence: TGTGCCAGCAGCTTGGGGGTAGGACCTAACTATGGCTACACCTTC. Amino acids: CASSLGVGPNYGYTF.

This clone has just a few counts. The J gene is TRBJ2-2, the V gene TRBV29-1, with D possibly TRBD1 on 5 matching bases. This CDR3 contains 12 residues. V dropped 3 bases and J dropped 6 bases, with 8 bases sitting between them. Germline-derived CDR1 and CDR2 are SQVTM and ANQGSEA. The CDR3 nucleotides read TGCAGCGTTGACCCCAGGGCCGGGGAGCTGTTTTTT. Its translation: CSVDPRAGELFF.

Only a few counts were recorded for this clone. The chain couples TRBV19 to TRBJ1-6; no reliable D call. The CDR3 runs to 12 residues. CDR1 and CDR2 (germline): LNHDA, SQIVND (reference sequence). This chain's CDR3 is CASASYNSPLHF. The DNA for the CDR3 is TGTGCGTCGGCCTCCTATAATTCACCCCTCCACTTT.

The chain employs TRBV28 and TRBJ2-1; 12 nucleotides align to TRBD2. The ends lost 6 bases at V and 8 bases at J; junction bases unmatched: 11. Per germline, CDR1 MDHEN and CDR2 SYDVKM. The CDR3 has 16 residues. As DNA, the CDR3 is TGTGCCAGCAGACCCACCCTAGCGGGGGGGCTGGATGAGCAGTTCTTC. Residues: CASRPTLAGGLDEQFF.

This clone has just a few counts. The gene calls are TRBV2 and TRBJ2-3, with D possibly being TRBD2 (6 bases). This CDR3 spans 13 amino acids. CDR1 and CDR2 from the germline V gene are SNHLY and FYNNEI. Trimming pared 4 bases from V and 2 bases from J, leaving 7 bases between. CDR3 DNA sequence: TGTGCCAGCAGTGGGACTAACACAGATACGCAGTATTTT. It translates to CASSGTNTDTQYF. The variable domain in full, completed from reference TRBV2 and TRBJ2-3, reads EPEVTQTPSHQVTQMGQEVILRCVPISNHLYFYWYRQILGQKVEFLVSFYNNEISEKSEIFDDQFSVERPDGSNFTLKIRSTKLEDSAMYFCASSGTNTDTQYFGPGTRLTVL.

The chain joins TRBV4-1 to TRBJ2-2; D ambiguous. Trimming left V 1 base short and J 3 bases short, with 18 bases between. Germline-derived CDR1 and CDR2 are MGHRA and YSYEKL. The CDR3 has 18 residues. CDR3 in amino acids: CASSQAPARAPDTGELFF. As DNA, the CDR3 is TGCGCCAGCAGCCAAGCCCCCGCACGGGCCCCCGACACCGGGGAGCTGTTTTTT.

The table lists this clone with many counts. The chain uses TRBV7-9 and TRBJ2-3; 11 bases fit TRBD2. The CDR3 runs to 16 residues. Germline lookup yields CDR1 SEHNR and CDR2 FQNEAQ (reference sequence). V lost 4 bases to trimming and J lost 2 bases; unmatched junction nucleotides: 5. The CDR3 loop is CASSWVAGGATDTQYF. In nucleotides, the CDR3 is TGTGCCAGCAGCTGGGTAGCGGGGGGGGCCACAGATACGCAGTATTTT.

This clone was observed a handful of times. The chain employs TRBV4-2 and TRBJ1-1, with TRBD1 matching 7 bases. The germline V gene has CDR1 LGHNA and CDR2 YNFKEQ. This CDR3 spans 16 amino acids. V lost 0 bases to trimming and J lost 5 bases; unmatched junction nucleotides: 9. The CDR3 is CASSQEWEGAWTEAFF. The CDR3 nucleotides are TGTGCCAGCAGCCAAGAGTGGGAGGGGGCATGGACTGAAGCTTTCTTT.

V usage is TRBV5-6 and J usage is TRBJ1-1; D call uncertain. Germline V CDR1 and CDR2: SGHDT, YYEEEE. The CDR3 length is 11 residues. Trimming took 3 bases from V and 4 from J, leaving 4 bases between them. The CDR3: CASSWGTEAFF. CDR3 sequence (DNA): TGTGCCAGCAGCTGGGGCACTGAAGCTTTCTTT.

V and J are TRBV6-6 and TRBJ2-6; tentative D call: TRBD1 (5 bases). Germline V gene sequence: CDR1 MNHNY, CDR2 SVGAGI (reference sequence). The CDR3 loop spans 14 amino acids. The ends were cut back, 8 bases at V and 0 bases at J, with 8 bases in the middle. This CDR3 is CASQGFSGANVLTF. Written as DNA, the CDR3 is TGTGCCAGCCAGGGCTTCTCTGGGGCCAACGTCCTGACTTTC.